The sequence of this T cell receptor beta chain was determined in a study of T-cell reconstitution after alpha-beta-depleted transplantation in children. Notes on the study in general: From newly produced T cells came most of the T-cell counts and diversity one year after transplant. The study reportedly traced alpha-beta T cells about two months after transplant to several hundred expanded graft clones.

Unique molecular identifiers featured in how the TCRbeta library was prepared. TCRdb re-derived calls from the PCR reads in MiXCR, one entry per CDR3 protein. The sample records approximately 80,000 distinct CDR3 sequences, roughly 15% being singletons. This clonotype turned up a few times. Its specificity is not known. This CDR3 contains 13 residues. Germline lookup yields CDR1 DFQATT and CDR2 SNEGSKA (reference sequence). V was trimmed by 6 bases and J by 8 bases, leaving 19 bases between them. Material: PBMCs, mostly from graft donor cells, obtained 180 days after TCRalphabeta/CD19-depleted stem cell transplant. The chain has TRBV20-1 and TRBJ1-2; D might be TRBD1 (5 bases). This sequence was found in a male patient between 2 and 15 years old who had a stem cell transplant for acute lymphoblastic leukemia, so the T cells may come from the graft donor. The chain's CDR3 is CSAILQGSKGYTF. The CDR3 region has the DNA TGCAGTGCCATTCTCCAGGGATCAAAAGGCTACACCTTC.